This T cell receptor (beta chain) appears in the sequencing data of a study of cytomegalovirus exposure and HLA in healthy donors. Overall study results and limits: The investigators catalogued under 200 TCR beta chains as cytomegalovirus-associated. In a later analysis, specific HLA alleles were associated with some 16,000 TCR beta sequences at a 0.05 false discovery rate. In a later analysis, TCR beta V- and J-gene trimming was associated with a missense DCLRE1C variant.

It was with 60 Vbeta and 13 Jbeta primers that the PCR ran. Sequenced by immunoSEQ multiplex PCR; TCRdb stores in-frame clones only, minus some. This repertoire shows 190,000 or so clones, around 83% found once; its top ten account for 1.5% to 2%. V lost 5 bases and J lost 0, with 5 bases in between. Germline CDR1 is MDHEN and CDR2 is SYDVKM. The length of the CDR3 is 13 residues. About this clone: Its specificity is unknown. The sample carries other DNA sequences with the same CDR3.

The TCR originated in a man aged 45-60 years in good health and CMV-seronegative. Sequences were obtained from PBMCs. The chain carries TRBV28 and TRBJ1-5; D ambiguous. As DNA, the CDR3 is TGTGCCAGCAGTCGAGATAGCAATCAGCCCCAGCATTTT. Its translation is CASSRDSNQPQHF.